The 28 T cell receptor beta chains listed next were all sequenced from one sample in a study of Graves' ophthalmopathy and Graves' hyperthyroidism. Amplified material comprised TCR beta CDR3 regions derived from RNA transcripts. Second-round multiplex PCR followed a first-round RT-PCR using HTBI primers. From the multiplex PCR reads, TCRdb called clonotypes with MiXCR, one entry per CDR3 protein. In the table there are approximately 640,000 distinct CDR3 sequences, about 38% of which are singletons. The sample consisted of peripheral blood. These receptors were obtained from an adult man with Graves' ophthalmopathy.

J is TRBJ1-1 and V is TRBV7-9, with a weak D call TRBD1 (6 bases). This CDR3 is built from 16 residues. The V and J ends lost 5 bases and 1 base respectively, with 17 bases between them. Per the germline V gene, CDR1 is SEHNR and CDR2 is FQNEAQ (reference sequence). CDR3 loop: CASSDANRGTNTEAFF. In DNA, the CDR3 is TGTGCCAGCAGCGACGCGAATAGGGGGACGAACACTGAAGCTTTCTTT.

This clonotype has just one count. This CDR3 is CASSRDDPEAMSGANVLTF. For the CDR3, the DNA is TGTGCCAGCAGCCGCGACGACCCTGAAGCTATGTCTGGGGCCAACGTCCTGACTTTC. The chain recombines TRBV7-4 with TRBJ2-6, with unresolved D. CDR3 length: 19 residues. In germline, CDR1 is SGHVT, CDR2 SQSDAQ. V was pared by 5 bases and J by 1 base, with 21 bases between.

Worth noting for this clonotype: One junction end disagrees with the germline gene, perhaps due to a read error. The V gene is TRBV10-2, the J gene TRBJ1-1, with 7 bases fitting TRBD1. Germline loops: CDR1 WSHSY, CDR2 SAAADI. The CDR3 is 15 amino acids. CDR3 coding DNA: TGTGCCAGCAGTCCCCGGGACAGTAGGAACACTGAAGCTTTCTTT. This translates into CASSPRDSRNTEAFF.

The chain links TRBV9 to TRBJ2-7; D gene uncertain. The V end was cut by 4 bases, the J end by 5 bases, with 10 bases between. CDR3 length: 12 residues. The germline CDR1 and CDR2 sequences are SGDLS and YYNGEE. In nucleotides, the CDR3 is TGTGCCAGCAGCCAGGCTACCGACGAGCAGTACTTC. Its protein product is CASSQATDEQYF. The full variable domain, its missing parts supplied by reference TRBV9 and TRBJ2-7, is DSGVTQTPKHLITATGQRVTLRCSPRSGDLSVYWYQQSLDQGLQFLIQYYNGEERAKGNILERFSAQQFPDLHSELNLSSLELGDSALYFCASSQATDEQYFGPGTRLTVT.

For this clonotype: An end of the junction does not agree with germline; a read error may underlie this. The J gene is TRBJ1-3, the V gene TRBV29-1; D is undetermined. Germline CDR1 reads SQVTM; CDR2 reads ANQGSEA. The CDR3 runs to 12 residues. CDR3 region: CSVEGTGNTIYF. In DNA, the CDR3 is TGCAGCGTAGAAGGGACTGGAAACACCATATATTTT.

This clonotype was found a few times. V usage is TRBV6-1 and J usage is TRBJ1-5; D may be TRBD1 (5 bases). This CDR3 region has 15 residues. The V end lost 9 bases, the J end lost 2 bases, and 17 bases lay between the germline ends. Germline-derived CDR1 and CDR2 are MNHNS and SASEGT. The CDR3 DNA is TGTGCCAGTGGGGATGGGGGAACTGGCAATCAGCCCCAGCATTTT. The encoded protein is CASGDGGTGNQPQHF.

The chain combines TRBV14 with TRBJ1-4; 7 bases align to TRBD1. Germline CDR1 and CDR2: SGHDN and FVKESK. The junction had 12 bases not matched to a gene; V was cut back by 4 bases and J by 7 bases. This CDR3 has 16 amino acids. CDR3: CASSPRGVGLVEKLFF. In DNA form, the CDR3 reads TGTGCCAGCAGCCCCAGGGGGGTAGGACTTGTTGAAAAACTGTTTTTT.

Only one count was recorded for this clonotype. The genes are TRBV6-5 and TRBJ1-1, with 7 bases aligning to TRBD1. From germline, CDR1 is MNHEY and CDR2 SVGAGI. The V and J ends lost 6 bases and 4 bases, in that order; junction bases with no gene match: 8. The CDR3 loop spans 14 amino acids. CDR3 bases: TGTGCCAGCAGCCCCCCCGACAGGGCCACTGAAGCTTTCTTT. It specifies CASSPPDRATEAFF.

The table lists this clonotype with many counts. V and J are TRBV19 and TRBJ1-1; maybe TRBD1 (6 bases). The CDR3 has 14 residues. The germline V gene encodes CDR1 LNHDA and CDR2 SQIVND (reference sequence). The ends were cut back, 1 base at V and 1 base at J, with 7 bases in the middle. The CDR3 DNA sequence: TGTGCCAGTAGTATAGGCAGGGGGAACACTGAAGCTTTCTTT. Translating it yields CASSIGRGNTEAFF. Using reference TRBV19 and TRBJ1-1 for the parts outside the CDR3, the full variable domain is DGGITQSPKYLFRKEGQNVTLSCEQNLNHDAMYWYRQDPGQGLRLIYYSQIVNDFQKGDIAEGYSVSREKKESFPLTVTSAQKNPTAFYLCASSIGRGNTEAFFGQGTRLTVV.

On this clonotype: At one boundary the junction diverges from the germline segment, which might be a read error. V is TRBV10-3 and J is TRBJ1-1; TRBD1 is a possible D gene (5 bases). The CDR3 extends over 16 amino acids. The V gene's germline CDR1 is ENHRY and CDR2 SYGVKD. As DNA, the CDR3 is TGTGCCAGCAGTTTGGTCGCCAGGGATATGAACACTGAAGCTTTCTTT. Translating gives CASSLVARDMNTEAFF.

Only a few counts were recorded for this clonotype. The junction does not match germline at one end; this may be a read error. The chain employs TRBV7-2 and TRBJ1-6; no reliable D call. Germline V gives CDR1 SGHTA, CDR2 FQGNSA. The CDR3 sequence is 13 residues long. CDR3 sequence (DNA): TGTGCCAGCAGTCCCGACCGTAATTCACCCCCCCACTTT. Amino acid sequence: CASSPDRNSPPHF.

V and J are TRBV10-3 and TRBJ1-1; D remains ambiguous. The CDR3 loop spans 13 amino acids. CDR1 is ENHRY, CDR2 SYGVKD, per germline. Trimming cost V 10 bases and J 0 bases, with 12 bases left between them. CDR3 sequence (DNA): TGTGCCAGCAGCTTCAACCTGAACACTGAAGCTTTCTTT. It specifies CASSFNLNTEAFF.

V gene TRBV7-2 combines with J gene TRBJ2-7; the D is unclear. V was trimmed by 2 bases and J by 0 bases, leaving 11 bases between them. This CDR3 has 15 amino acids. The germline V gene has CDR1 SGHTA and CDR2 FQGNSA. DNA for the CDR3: TGTGCCAGCAGCTTAAAAGGCCGGGCCTCCTACGAGCAGTACTTC. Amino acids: CASSLKGRASYEQYF.

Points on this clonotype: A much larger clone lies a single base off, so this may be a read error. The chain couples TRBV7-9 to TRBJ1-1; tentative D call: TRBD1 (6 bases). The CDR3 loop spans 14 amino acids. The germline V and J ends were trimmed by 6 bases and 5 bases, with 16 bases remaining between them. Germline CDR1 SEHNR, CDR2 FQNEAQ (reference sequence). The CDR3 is CASSPSGRGTEAFF. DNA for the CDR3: TGTGCCAGCAGTCCATCGGGCAGGGGAACTGAAGCTTTCTTT. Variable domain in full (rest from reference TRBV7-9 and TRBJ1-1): DTGVSQNPRHKITKRGQNVTFRCDPISEHNRLYWYRQTLGQGPEFLTYFQNEAQLEKSRLLSDRFSAERPKGSFSTLEIQRTEQGDSAMYLCASSPSGRGTEAFFGQGTRLTVV.

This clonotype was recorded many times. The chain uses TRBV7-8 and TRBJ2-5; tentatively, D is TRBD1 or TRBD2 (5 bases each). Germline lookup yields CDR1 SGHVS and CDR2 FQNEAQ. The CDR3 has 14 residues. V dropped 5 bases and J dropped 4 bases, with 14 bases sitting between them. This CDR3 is CASSQSRGRETQYF. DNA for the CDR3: TGTGCCAGCAGCCAAAGCCGGGGCCGAGAGACCCAGTACTTC.

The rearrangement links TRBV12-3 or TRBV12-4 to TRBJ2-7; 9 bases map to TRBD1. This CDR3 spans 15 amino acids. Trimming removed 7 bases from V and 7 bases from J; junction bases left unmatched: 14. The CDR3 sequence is CASTPQGAAWGEQYF. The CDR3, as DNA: TGTGCCAGCACCCCACAGGGGGCAGCTTGGGGGGAGCAGTACTTC.

The CDR3 region is CASSADGGSGYTF. Written as DNA, the CDR3 is TGTGCCAGCAGTGCGGACGGAGGGTCGGGCTACACCTTC. The chain carries TRBV25-1 and TRBJ1-2, with unresolved D. Germline CDR1 is MGHDK and CDR2 is SYGVNS. This CDR3 has 13 amino acids. Trimming left V 4 bases short and J 8 bases short, with 14 bases between.

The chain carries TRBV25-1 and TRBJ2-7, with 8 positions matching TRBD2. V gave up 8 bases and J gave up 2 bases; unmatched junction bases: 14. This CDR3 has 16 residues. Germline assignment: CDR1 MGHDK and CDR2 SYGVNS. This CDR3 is CASQERTGGIPYEQYF. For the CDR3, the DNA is TGTGCCAGCCAAGAAAGAACGGGGGGGATCCCCTACGAGCAGTACTTC.

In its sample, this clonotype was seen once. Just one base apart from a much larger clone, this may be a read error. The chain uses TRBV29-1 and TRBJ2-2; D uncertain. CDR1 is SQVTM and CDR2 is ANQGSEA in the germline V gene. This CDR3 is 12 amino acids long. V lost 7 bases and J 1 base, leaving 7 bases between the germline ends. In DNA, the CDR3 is TGCAGCGGCTGGGGGAACACCGGGGAGCTGTTTTTT. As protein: CSGWGNTGELFF.

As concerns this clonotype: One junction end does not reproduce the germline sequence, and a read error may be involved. CDR3 coding DNA: TGTGCCAGCAGTTATTCGGACGCTACCGGGGAGCTGTTTTTT. It yields the protein CASSYSDATGELFF. The chain links TRBV10-3 to TRBJ2-2; D gene unclear. Germline V gene sequence: CDR1 ENHRY, CDR2 SYGVKD. The length of the CDR3 is 14 residues.

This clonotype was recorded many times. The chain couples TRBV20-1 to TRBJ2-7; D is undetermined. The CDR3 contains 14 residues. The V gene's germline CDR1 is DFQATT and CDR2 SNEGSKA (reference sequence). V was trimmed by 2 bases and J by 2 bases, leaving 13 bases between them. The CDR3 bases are TGCAGTGCTAGACCTCCCGTAAATCCCTACGAGCAGTACTTC. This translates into CSARPPVNPYEQYF.

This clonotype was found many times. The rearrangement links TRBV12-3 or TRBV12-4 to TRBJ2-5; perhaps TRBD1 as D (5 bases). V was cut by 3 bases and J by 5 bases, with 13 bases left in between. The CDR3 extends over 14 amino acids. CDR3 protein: CASSLGQGRETQYF. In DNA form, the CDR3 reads TGTGCCAGCAGTTTGGGGCAGGGTCGGGAGACCCAGTACTTC.

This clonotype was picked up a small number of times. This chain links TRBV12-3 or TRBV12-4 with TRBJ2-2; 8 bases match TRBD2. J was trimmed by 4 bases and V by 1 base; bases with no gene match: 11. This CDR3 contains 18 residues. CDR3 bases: TGTGCCAGCAGTTTAGATCGGATGGGACTAGTTAGCACCGGGGAGCTGTTTTTT. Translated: CASSLDRMGLVSTGELFF.

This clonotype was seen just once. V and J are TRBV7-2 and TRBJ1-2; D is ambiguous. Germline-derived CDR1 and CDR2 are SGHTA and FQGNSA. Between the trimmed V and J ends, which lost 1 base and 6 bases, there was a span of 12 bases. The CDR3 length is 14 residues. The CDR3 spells CASSLGWGGNGYTF. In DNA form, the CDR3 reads TGTGCCAGCAGCTTAGGATGGGGAGGCAATGGCTACACCTTC. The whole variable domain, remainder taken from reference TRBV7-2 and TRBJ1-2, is GAGVSQSPSNKVTEKGKDVELRCDPISGHTALYWYRQSLGQGLEFLIYFQGNSAPDKSGLPSDRFSAERTGGSVSTLTIQRTQQEDSAVYLCASSLGWGGNGYTFGSGTRLTVV.

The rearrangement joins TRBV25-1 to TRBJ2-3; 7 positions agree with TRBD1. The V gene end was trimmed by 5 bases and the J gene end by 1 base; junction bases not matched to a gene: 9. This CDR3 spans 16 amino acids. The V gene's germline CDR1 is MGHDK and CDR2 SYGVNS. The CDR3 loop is CASSPGTAVGTDTQYF. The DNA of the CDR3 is TGTGCCAGCAGTCCTGGGACAGCCGTTGGCACAGATACGCAGTATTTT.

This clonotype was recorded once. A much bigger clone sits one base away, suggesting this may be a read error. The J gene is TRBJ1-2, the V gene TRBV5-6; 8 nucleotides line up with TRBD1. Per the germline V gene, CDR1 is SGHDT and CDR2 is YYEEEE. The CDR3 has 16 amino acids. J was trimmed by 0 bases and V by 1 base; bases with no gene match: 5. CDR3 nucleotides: TGTGCCAGCAGCTTGCAGGGGGCACCTCCTAACTATGGCTACACCTTC. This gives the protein CASSLQGAPPNYGYTF.

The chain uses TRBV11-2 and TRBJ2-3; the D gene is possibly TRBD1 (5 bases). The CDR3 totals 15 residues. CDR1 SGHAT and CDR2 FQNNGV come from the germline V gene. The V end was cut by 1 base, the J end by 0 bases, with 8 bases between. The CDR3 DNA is TGTGCCAGCAGCTTAGGGGGCCACAGCACAGATACGCAGTATTTT. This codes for CASSLGGHSTDTQYF.

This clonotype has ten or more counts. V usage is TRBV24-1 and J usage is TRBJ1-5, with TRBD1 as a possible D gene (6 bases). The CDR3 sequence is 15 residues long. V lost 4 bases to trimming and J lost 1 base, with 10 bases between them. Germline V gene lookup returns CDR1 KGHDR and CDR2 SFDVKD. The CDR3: CATSDPGESNQPQHF. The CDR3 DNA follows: TGTGCCACCAGTGACCCAGGGGAAAGCAATCAGCCCCAGCATTTT.